The rows below give T cell receptor beta chains drawn from one sample of a study of CXCR3-negative and CXCR3-positive naive CD8 T cells. TCRdb reanalyzed the 5' RACE reads and collapses them to one entry per CDR3 protein, without DNA. This sample lists 130,000 to 150,000 distinct CDR3 sequences; its ten largest clones have around 0.28%. The specimen sequenced was naive CXCR3+ CD8+ T cells from blood. These TCRs come from a human donor in good health. Some clones in this sample may be carry-over from other donors' samples. Each CDR3 is given with its conserved first and last residue.

J gene	V gene	CDR3 protein
TRBJ2-2	TRBV7-6	CASSRDYNSGELFF
TRBJ1-2	TRBV29-1	CSVQTGTEDTF
TRBJ2-1	TRBV5-1	CASSLGQGAFDEQFF
TRBJ1-1	TRBV29-1	CSDSQNGHSNTEAFF
TRBJ2-7	TRBV27	CASSSELAWYEQYF
TRBJ1-1	TRBV29-1	CSVEDVRSNTEAFF
TRBJ1-6	TRBV28	CASSPQGRDSPLHF
TRBJ2-5	TRBV2	CARRDGQETQYF
TRBJ1-2	TRBV12-3/TRBV12-4	CASRGTGMNYGYTF
TRBJ1-1	TRBV6-6	CASTPGQPEAFF
TRBJ2-2	TRBV14	CASSQDGLAVFTGELFF
TRBJ2-1	TRBV27	CASSPEGGLAGREQFF
TRBJ2-6	TRBV5-4	CASSPPGAGANVLTF
TRBJ2-1	TRBV14	CASSQDFLAGPLDEQFF
TRBJ2-7	TRBV7-6	CASSLVAGEPSYEQYF
TRBJ2-1	TRBV6-1	CASRDRAPLNEQFF
TRBJ2-7	TRBV5-6	CASSKAGTGDHEQYF
TRBJ2-7	TRBV7-3	CASSLTGGGAYEQYF
TRBJ2-1	TRBV14	CASSQGTGYNEQFF
TRBJ2-3	TRBV19	CASSPGTDTQYF
TRBJ2-1	TRBV19	CASSIYRGGNEQFF
TRBJ2-5	TRBV7-3	CASSSGLAETQYF
TRBJ2-3	TRBV7-2	CASSQAAGGDTQYF
TRBJ2-1	TRBV11-3	CASSPTADEQFF
TRBJ1-4	TRBV28	CASSLRGATNEKLFF
TRBJ2-3	TRBV2	CASSSLGGTDTQYF
TRBJ2-2	TRBV5-4	CASTSSGLAGAGELFF
TRBJ2-1	TRBV29-1	CSGLMPGKNEQFF
TRBJ1-2	TRBV7-9	CASSYRTGTGRVSYGYTF
TRBJ2-1	TRBV5-1	CASTRGQGMNEQFF
TRBJ1-1	TRBV5-1	CASSQTGTDTEAFF
TRBJ2-2	TRBV12-3/TRBV12-4	CASSFYRVGAGELFF
TRBJ1-2	TRBV7-8	CASSPPGQTNYGYTF
TRBJ1-2	TRBV20-1	CSARDGQYYGYTF
TRBJ2-5	TRBV7-8	CASSRLGRETQYF
TRBJ2-3	TRBV28	CASSPTGRTDTQYF
TRBJ1-1	TRBV5-1	CASSSDMGTEAFF
TRBJ2-7	TRBV5-5	CASSQQLPPLEQYF
TRBJ2-3	TRBV7-3	CASSYSGGDDTQYF
TRBJ2-3	TRBV20-1	CSARLSSLAQYF
TRBJ1-6	TRBV7-9	CASSATLVNSPLHF
TRBJ2-2	TRBV7-9	CASSLGGSTGELLF
TRBJ2-7	TRBV14	CASSQVQGALPEQYF